The source of this TCR beta chain is a study of blood T cell repertoires in COVID-19. Original methodology: Amplification of reference gene primers provided the estimated nucleated cell counts. The protocol was immunoSEQ multiplex PCR, while the TCRdb copy is restricted to in-frame clones and leaves out a portion. V, J and clone size reflect that table, while D and trimming were determined from the DNA. The table has 25,000 to 35,000 clones, about 90% seen once. CDR3 length: 17 amino acids. CDR1 PRHDT and CDR2 FYEKMQ come from the germline V gene (reference sequence). V lost 2 bases and J lost 4, with 15 bases in between.

The receptor was isolated from a man aged 45-60 years with active COVID-19. The chain is built from TRBV13 and TRBJ2-6; the D gene is possibly TRBD2 (6 bases). Material for sequencing was peripheral blood. CDR3 loop: CASSLWGVRSGANVLTF. For the CDR3, the DNA is TGTGCCAGCAGCTTATGGGGGGTACGCTCCGGGGCCAACGTCCTGACTTTC.